These T cell receptor beta chains were read from a single sample in a study of shared clonotypes between healthy human individuals. Here immunoSEQ multiplex PCR was the method, and the copy in TCRdb shows in-frame clones only, minus some. This table holds over a million clones, under 80% found once. The sequencing input was memory CD4+ T cells sorted from blood. These receptors all come from a man between 18 and 29 years old in good health. The CDR3 runs from the conserved cysteine through the conserved F or W. D genes are given only for firm matches. Not all rows give a size; the values are once, few, many and, for expanded clones, a class.

CDR3 protein: CASSQGGSVVTRTDTQYF
CDR3 DNA: TGCGCCAGCAGCCAAGGGGGGAGCGTGGTCACCCGCACAGATACGCAGTATTTT
D gene: .
clone size: .
V gene: TRBV4-1
J gene: TRBJ2-3

CDR3 protein: CASSEGSTDTQYF
CDR3 DNA: TGCGCCAGCAGTGAGGGCAGCACAGATACGCAGTATTTT
D gene: .
clone size: .
V gene: TRBV10-1
J gene: TRBJ2-3

CDR3 protein: CASSQVVRGGYGYTF
CDR3 DNA: TGCGCCAGCAGCCAAGTGGTCAGGGGTGGCTATGGCTACACCTTC
D gene: .
clone size: few
V gene: TRBV4-1
J gene: TRBJ1-2

CDR3 protein: CASSPTPGQGVSYGYTF
CDR3 DNA: TGTGCCAGCTCACCAACCCCGGGACAGGGGGTATCCTATGGCTACACCTTC
D gene: TRBD1
clone size: .
V gene: TRBV18
J gene: TRBJ1-2

CDR3 protein: CAWQTGGGNQPQHF
CDR3 DNA: TGTGCCTGGCAGACAGGGGGAGGCAATCAGCCCCAGCATTTT
D gene: TRBD1
clone size: .
V gene: TRBV30
J gene: TRBJ1-5

CDR3 protein: CASFSLTVYRSPLHF
CDR3 DNA: TGTGCCAGCTTTTCCCTGACAGTTTATAGGTCACCCCTCCACTTT
D gene: .
clone size: .
V gene: TRBV6-1
J gene: TRBJ1-6

CDR3 protein: CAWRRQGNTDTQYF
CDR3 DNA: TGTGCCTGGAGGAGACAGGGGAACACAGATACGCAGTATTTT
D gene: TRBD1
clone size: many
V gene: TRBV30
J gene: TRBJ2-3

CDR3 protein: CASKDRGSLEQYF
CDR3 DNA: TGTGCCAGCAAAGACAGGGGGTCTCTCGAGCAGTACTTC
D gene: TRBD1
clone size: .
V gene: TRBV28
J gene: TRBJ2-7

CDR3 protein: CASSLGVRGLQETQYF
CDR3 DNA: TGTGCCAGCAGCTTAGGGGTAAGGGGACTCCAAGAGACCCAGTACTTC
D gene: .
clone size: .
V gene: TRBV7-6
J gene: TRBJ2-5

CDR3 protein: CASSEGVGTEAFF
CDR3 DNA: TGTGCCAGCAGTGAAGGGGTGGGGACTGAAGCTTTCTTT
D gene: .
clone size: .
V gene: TRBV25-1
J gene: TRBJ1-1

CDR3 protein: CASSLPAYNEQFF
CDR3 DNA: TGTGCCAGCAGCCTCCCGGCATACAATGAGCAGTTCTTC
D gene: .
clone size: once
V gene: TRBV7-9
J gene: TRBJ2-1

CDR3 protein: CAITSSLGTIYF
CDR3 DNA: TGTGCCATCACTTCCTCACTCGGGACCATATATTTT
D gene: .
clone size: many
V gene: TRBV10-3
J gene: TRBJ1-3

CDR3 protein: CAISERPGGGGSPLHF
CDR3 DNA: TGTGCCATCAGTGAGCGGCCCGGAGGGGGGGGCTCACCCCTCCACTTT
D gene: .
clone size: .
V gene: TRBV10-3
J gene: TRBJ1-6

CDR3 protein: CASSFLGQGRETQYF
CDR3 DNA: TGTGCCAGCAGCTTTCTCGGGCAGGGGAGGGAGACCCAGTACTTC
D gene: .
clone size: .
V gene: TRBV7-9
J gene: TRBJ2-5

CDR3 protein: CASSYTLTVQPQHF
CDR3 DNA: TGTGCCAGCAGTTACACCCTAACGGTTCAGCCCCAGCATTTT
D gene: .
clone size: .
V gene: TRBV28
J gene: TRBJ1-5

CDR3 protein: CAWSRTGPQPQHF
CDR3 DNA: TGTGCCTGGAGTAGGACAGGGCCCCAGCCCCAGCATTTT
D gene: TRBD1
clone size: .
V gene: TRBV30
J gene: TRBJ1-5

CDR3 protein: CASSLKGSTDTQYF
CDR3 DNA: TGTGCCAGCAGCTTAAAGGGGAGCACAGATACGCAGTATTTT
D gene: .
clone size: .
V gene: TRBV13
J gene: TRBJ2-3

CDR3 protein: CASSPQGTGSTDTQYF
CDR3 DNA: TGCGCCAGCAGCCCCCAGGGGACAGGGAGTACAGATACGCAGTATTTT
D gene: TRBD1
clone size: .
V gene: TRBV5-1
J gene: TRBJ2-3

CDR3 protein: CASSPTGRVRYEQYF
CDR3 DNA: TGTGCCAGCAGCCCGACAGGGAGGGTGAGATACGAGCAGTACTTC
D gene: .
clone size: .
V gene: TRBV21-1
J gene: TRBJ2-7

CDR3 protein: CASSISQGMYQETQYF
CDR3 DNA: TGTGCCAGTAGTATATCGCAGGGGATGTACCAAGAGACCCAGTACTTC
D gene: .
clone size: .
V gene: TRBV19
J gene: TRBJ2-5

CDR3 protein: CASREGVPSGNTIYF
CDR3 DNA: TGTGCCAGCAGGGAAGGGGTTCCCTCTGGAAACACCATATATTTT
D gene: .
clone size: once
V gene: TRBV28
J gene: TRBJ1-3

CDR3 protein: CASSLAVGTGVYEQYF
CDR3 DNA: TGCGCCAGCAGCTTGGCCGTAGGGACAGGGGTCTACGAGCAGTACTTC
D gene: TRBD1
clone size: .
V gene: TRBV5-1
J gene: TRBJ2-7

CDR3 protein: CASNQGGRSYNEQFF
CDR3 DNA: TGTGCCAGCAACCAGGGGGGCCGCTCCTACAATGAGCAGTTCTTC
D gene: .
clone size: .
V gene: TRBV2
J gene: TRBJ2-1

CDR3 protein: CASSYRGSRGYTF
CDR3 DNA: TGTGCCAGCAGTTACAGGGGGTCTCGGGGCTACACCTTC
D gene: .
clone size: .
V gene: TRBV6-5
J gene: TRBJ1-2

CDR3 protein: CASSVQEDTIYF
CDR3 DNA: TGTGCCAGCAGCGTACAGGAGGACACCATATATTTT
D gene: .
clone size: .
V gene: TRBV6-1
J gene: TRBJ1-3

CDR3 protein: CASSVASGGPNNEQFF
CDR3 DNA: TGTGCCAGCAGCGTAGCATCGGGGGGACCGAACAATGAGCAGTTCTTC
D gene: TRBD2
clone size: few
V gene: TRBV9
J gene: TRBJ2-1

CDR3 protein: CASSLEGRDQPQHF
CDR3 DNA: TGTGCCAGCAGCTTGGAGGGGCGGGATCAGCCCCAGCATTTT
D gene: .
clone size: .
V gene: TRBV5-4
J gene: TRBJ1-5

CDR3 protein: CASSPGGRNSPLHF
CDR3 DNA: TGTGCCAGCAGCCCAGGGGGCCGAAATTCACCCCTCCACTTT
D gene: TRBD1
clone size: .
V gene: TRBV6-6
J gene: TRBJ1-6

CDR3 protein: CAWAAAGRGNQPQHF
CDR3 DNA: TGTGCCTGGGCCGCAGCGGGAAGGGGCAATCAGCCCCAGCATTTT
D gene: .
clone size: few
V gene: TRBV30
J gene: TRBJ1-5

CDR3 protein: CASSPGGQPEKLFF
CDR3 DNA: TGTGCCAGCAGCCCAGGGGGACAGCCTGAAAAACTGTTTTTT
D gene: TRBD1
clone size: .
V gene: TRBV13
J gene: TRBJ1-4